Listed below are T cell receptor beta chains from one sample, sequenced in a study of blood T cell repertoires in COVID-19. Profiled with immunoSEQ multiplex PCR; TCRdb holds only in-frame clones, not every one. The sample yields approximately 270,000 clones, about 85% seen once. Input material: peripheral blood. Receptor source: a human donor with COVID-19, enrolled during active disease. The donor label of this sample is uncertain. The CDR3 runs from the conserved cysteine through the conserved F or W. D genes are given only for firm matches. Not all rows give a size; the values are once, few, many and, for expanded clones, a class.

D gene: -; clone size: -; V gene: TRBV7-2; J gene: TRBJ1-5; CDR3 protein: CASSFFGQPQHF; CDR3 DNA: TGTGCCAGCAGCTTCTTCGGTCAGCCCCAGCATTTT
D gene: -; clone size: -; V gene: TRBV2; J gene: TRBJ2-3; CDR3 protein: CASSVSLRADTQYF; CDR3 DNA: TGTGCCAGCAGTGTGTCTTTACGGGCAGATACGCAGTATTTT
D gene: -; clone size: -; V gene: TRBV27; J gene: TRBJ2-5; CDR3 protein: CASSGLAGLKKVTQYF; CDR3 DNA: TGTGCCAGCAGTGGGCTGGCGGGCTTGAAGAAGGTGACCCAGTACTTC
D gene: -; clone size: once; V gene: TRBV2; J gene: TRBJ1-6; CDR3 protein: CASSELGGAALHF; CDR3 DNA: TGTGCCAGCAGTGAATTGGGAGGGGCTGCCCTCCACTTT
D gene: TRBD2; clone size: -; V gene: TRBV12-5; J gene: TRBJ2-7; CDR3 protein: CASAWTSGSIEQYF; CDR3 DNA: TGTGCTAGTGCCTGGACTAGCGGGAGTATCGAGCAGTACTTC
D gene: -; clone size: -; V gene: TRBV5-4; J gene: TRBJ1-2; CDR3 protein: CASSLGDRRNYGYTF; CDR3 DNA: TGTGCCAGCAGCTTGGGAGACAGACGTAACTATGGCTACACCTTC
D gene: -; clone size: -; V gene: TRBV30; J gene: TRBJ2-3; CDR3 protein: CALDARAGSYSDTQYF; CDR3 DNA: TGTGCCTTGGACGCACGGGCGGGAAGCTATTCAGATACGCAGTATTTT
D gene: -; clone size: -; V gene: TRBV10-3; J gene: TRBJ2-3; CDR3 protein: CAISREGGTDTQYF; CDR3 DNA: TGTGCCATCTCTCGAGAGGGGGGCACAGATACGCAGTATTTT
D gene: TRBD1; clone size: -; V gene: TRBV19; J gene: TRBJ2-5; CDR3 protein: CASSEQGETQYF; CDR3 DNA: TGTGCCAGTAGCGAACAGGGGGAGACCCAGTACTTC
D gene: TRBD2; clone size: -; V gene: TRBV3-1/TRBV3-2; J gene: TRBJ2-2; CDR3 protein: CASGVAGATGELFF; CDR3 DNA: TGTGCCAGCGGGGTAGCGGGAGCCACCGGGGAGCTGTTTTTT
D gene: TRBD2; clone size: -; V gene: TRBV3-1/TRBV3-2; J gene: TRBJ2-1; CDR3 protein: CASSRRGLAGGYNEQFF; CDR3 DNA: TGTGCCAGCAGCCGCCGAGGACTAGCGGGAGGGTACAATGAGCAGTTCTTC
D gene: -; clone size: -; V gene: TRBV24-1; J gene: TRBJ1-1; CDR3 protein: CATSDPGVTEAFF; CDR3 DNA: TGTGCCACCAGTGATCCAGGGGTCACTGAAGCTTTCTTT
D gene: TRBD1; clone size: once; V gene: TRBV2; J gene: TRBJ1-5; CDR3 protein: CASSGDRGNQPQHF; CDR3 DNA: TGTGCCAGCAGTGGGGACAGGGGTAATCAGCCCCAGCATTTT
D gene: -; clone size: -; V gene: TRBV10-2; J gene: TRBJ1-1; CDR3 protein: CASHRETNTEAFF; CDR3 DNA: TGCGCCAGTCACCGGGAAACGAACACTGAAGCTTTCTTT
D gene: -; clone size: -; V gene: TRBV5-6; J gene: TRBJ1-6; CDR3 protein: CASSLDSNFAPLHF; CDR3 DNA: TGTGCCAGCAGCTTGGATTCCAATTTTGCACCCCTCCACTTT
D gene: TRBD1; clone size: -; V gene: TRBV29-1; J gene: TRBJ2-3; CDR3 protein: CSVEGQGATDTQYF; CDR3 DNA: TGCAGCGTTGAAGGGCAGGGGGCTACAGATACGCAGTATTTT
D gene: -; clone size: -; V gene: TRBV28; J gene: TRBJ1-2; CDR3 protein: CASRPLRFYGYTF; CDR3 DNA: TGTGCCAGCAGACCCTTGAGGTTCTATGGCTACACCTTC
D gene: TRBD2; clone size: -; V gene: TRBV3-1/TRBV3-2; J gene: TRBJ2-7; CDR3 protein: CASSQAGTSGREQYF; CDR3 DNA: TGTGCCAGCAGCCAAGCAGGGACTAGCGGGAGAGAGCAGTACTTC
D gene: -; clone size: -; V gene: TRBV27; J gene: TRBJ2-7; CDR3 protein: CASRFSQGSYEQYF; CDR3 DNA: TGTGCCAGCAGATTTAGCCAGGGGAGCTACGAGCAGTACTTC
D gene: TRBD2; clone size: -; V gene: TRBV6-4; J gene: TRBJ2-1; CDR3 protein: CATRVQGTSGIYEQFF; CDR3 DNA: TGTGCCACCCGTGTCCAGGGGACTAGCGGGATCTATGAGCAGTTCTTC
D gene: TRBD2; clone size: -; V gene: TRBV28; J gene: TRBJ2-7; CDR3 protein: CASSLSLAGQYF; CDR3 DNA: TGTGCCAGCAGTTTATCCCTAGCGGGCCAGTACTTC
D gene: -; clone size: -; V gene: TRBV10-3; J gene: TRBJ1-3; CDR3 protein: CAISGAGRSGNTIYF; CDR3 DNA: TGTGCCATCAGTGGGGCAGGGCGGTCAGGAAACACCATATATTTT
D gene: -; clone size: -; V gene: TRBV7-9; J gene: TRBJ1-3; CDR3 protein: CASSLLRAGNTIYF; CDR3 DNA: TGTGCCAGCAGCTTACTCCGGGCTGGAAACACCATATATTTT
D gene: -; clone size: -; V gene: TRBV3-1/TRBV3-2; J gene: TRBJ1-4; CDR3 protein: CASSHGTQFEKLFF; CDR3 DNA: TGTGCCAGCAGCCATGGGACACAGTTTGAAAAACTGTTTTTT
D gene: -; clone size: -; V gene: TRBV5-1; J gene: TRBJ1-6; CDR3 protein: CASSSLPGAYNSPLHF; CDR3 DNA: TGCGCCAGCAGCTCTCTGCCAGGGGCTTATAATTCACCCCTCCACTTT
D gene: -; clone size: once; V gene: TRBV29-1; J gene: TRBJ1-2; CDR3 protein: CSVDSGVYGYTF; CDR3 DNA: TGCAGCGTTGATTCGGGGGTCTATGGCTACACCTTC
D gene: TRBD1; clone size: -; V gene: TRBV11-2; J gene: TRBJ1-2; CDR3 protein: CASSLEVAGGSGYTF; CDR3 DNA: TGTGCCAGCAGCTTAGAGGTCGCAGGGGGAAGTGGCTACACCTTC
D gene: TRBD2; clone size: once; V gene: TRBV5-8; J gene: TRBJ2-1; CDR3 protein: CASSSRTSNEQFF; CDR3 DNA: TGTGCCAGCAGCTCAAGGACTAGCAATGAGCAGTTCTTC
D gene: TRBD1; clone size: -; V gene: TRBV27; J gene: TRBJ1-5; CDR3 protein: CASSSIRGPSNQPQHF; CDR3 DNA: TGTGCCAGCAGTTCCATCAGGGGGCCGAGCAATCAGCCCCAGCATTTT
D gene: TRBD1; clone size: -; V gene: TRBV7-9; J gene: TRBJ2-7; CDR3 protein: CASSTGTGKYEQYF; CDR3 DNA: TGTGCCAGCAGCACCGGGACAGGGAAGTACGAGCAGTACTTC
D gene: -; clone size: -; V gene: TRBV11-2; J gene: TRBJ1-1; CDR3 protein: CASSLNAEGTEAFF; CDR3 DNA: TGTGCCAGCAGCTTAAACGCCGAGGGAACTGAAGCTTTCTTT
D gene: -; clone size: -; V gene: TRBV28; J gene: TRBJ1-3; CDR3 protein: CASSLRVLAGNTIYF; CDR3 DNA: TGTGCCAGCAGTCTCAGGGTTCTCGCGGGAAACACCATATATTTT
D gene: -; clone size: -; V gene: TRBV5-6; J gene: TRBJ2-7; CDR3 protein: CASSLRDNLFSYEQYF; CDR3 DNA: TGTGCCAGCAGCCTCCGGGACAATCTATTTTCCTACGAGCAGTACTTC
D gene: -; clone size: -; V gene: TRBV5-5; J gene: TRBJ1-1; CDR3 protein: CASSLGRENTEAFF; CDR3 DNA: TGTGCCAGCAGCTTAGGACGGGAGAACACTGAAGCTTTCTTT
D gene: -; clone size: few; V gene: TRBV7-2; J gene: TRBJ1-5; CDR3 protein: CASSLAIVGTQHF; CDR3 DNA: TGTGCCAGCAGCTTAGCAATTGTCGGGACCCAGCATTTT
D gene: TRBD2; clone size: -; V gene: TRBV19; J gene: TRBJ2-7; CDR3 protein: CASSISGRAYEQYF; CDR3 DNA: TGTGCCAGTAGTATTAGCGGGAGGGCCTACGAGCAGTACTTC
D gene: TRBD1; clone size: few; V gene: TRBV25-1; J gene: TRBJ1-3; CDR3 protein: CATYDRVNTIYF; CDR3 DNA: TGTGCCACCTATGACAGGGTGAACACCATATATTTT
D gene: TRBD2; clone size: -; V gene: TRBV7-2; J gene: TRBJ2-1; CDR3 protein: CASSGPGLAGGYNEQFF; CDR3 DNA: TGTGCCAGCAGCGGTCCGGGACTAGCGGGGGGTTACAATGAGCAGTTCTTC
D gene: TRBD1; clone size: few; V gene: TRBV5-1; J gene: TRBJ1-1; CDR3 protein: CASSHRDRNTEAFF; CDR3 DNA: TGCGCCAGCAGCCACCGGGACAGGAACACTGAAGCTTTCTTT
D gene: TRBD1; clone size: -; V gene: TRBV29-1; J gene: TRBJ2-3; CDR3 protein: CSVRGQGTGTDTQYF; CDR3 DNA: TGCAGCGTCCGCGGACAGGGCACTGGCACAGATACGCAGTATTTT
D gene: TRBD1; clone size: -; V gene: TRBV19; J gene: TRBJ2-1; CDR3 protein: CASSIDPPGGLDNEQFF; CDR3 DNA: TGTGCCAGTAGTATAGATCCCCCAGGGGGCTTGGACAATGAGCAGTTCTTC
D gene: TRBD1; clone size: -; V gene: TRBV6-5; J gene: TRBJ1-5; CDR3 protein: CASSQDRDSNQPQHF; CDR3 DNA: TGTGCCAGCAGTCAGGACAGGGATAGCAATCAGCCCCAGCATTTT
D gene: -; clone size: -; V gene: TRBV10-3; J gene: TRBJ1-5; CDR3 protein: CAISTGFGNQPQHF; CDR3 DNA: TGTGCCATATCCACAGGGTTCGGGAATCAGCCCCAGCATTTT
D gene: -; clone size: -; V gene: TRBV7-2; J gene: TRBJ2-5; CDR3 protein: CASSLWGIEGTQYF; CDR3 DNA: TGTGCCAGCAGCTTATGGGGTATTGAGGGGACCCAGTACTTC
D gene: TRBD2; clone size: -; V gene: TRBV28; J gene: TRBJ2-7; CDR3 protein: CASSLSPSASGRYEQYF; CDR3 DNA: TGTGCCAGCAGTTTAAGCCCCTCGGCTAGCGGGAGGTACGAGCAGTACTTC
D gene: -; clone size: -; V gene: TRBV19; J gene: TRBJ1-3; CDR3 protein: CATKKPGGNTIYF; CDR3 DNA: TGTGCCACCAAAAAACCCGGTGGAAACACCATATATTTT
D gene: -; clone size: -; V gene: TRBV7-9; J gene: TRBJ2-1; CDR3 protein: CASSLGQADSEQFF; CDR3 DNA: TGTGCCAGCAGCTTAGGACAGGCTGATAGTGAGCAGTTCTTC
D gene: TRBD1; clone size: -; V gene: TRBV3-1/TRBV3-2; J gene: TRBJ2-2; CDR3 protein: CASSLRQGWELFF; CDR3 DNA: TGTGCCAGCAGCCTTCGACAGGGATGGGAGCTGTTTTTT